The text below deals with one T cell receptor beta chain. Here immunoSEQ multiplex PCR was the method, and the copy in TCRdb shows in-frame clones only, minus some. The repertoire includes some 90,000 clones, approximately 96% of them detected once, and less than 0.8% sits in the top ten. The entry originates in a study of cytomegalovirus exposure and HLA in healthy donors. V gave up 0 bases and J gave up 3 bases, with 14 bases separating them. The CDR3 covers 15 residues. The germline gives CDR1 SQVTM, CDR2 ANQGSEA. Sequences were obtained from PBMCs. J is TRBJ2-5 and V is TRBV29-1; TRBD1 is a possible D gene (5 bases). The TCR originated in a man between 18 and 35 years old in good health and CMV-seronegative. The CDR3 loop reads CSVEDLQGREETQYF. In DNA, the CDR3 is TGCAGCGTTGAAGATCTCCAGGGCCGGGAAGAGACCCAGTACTTC.